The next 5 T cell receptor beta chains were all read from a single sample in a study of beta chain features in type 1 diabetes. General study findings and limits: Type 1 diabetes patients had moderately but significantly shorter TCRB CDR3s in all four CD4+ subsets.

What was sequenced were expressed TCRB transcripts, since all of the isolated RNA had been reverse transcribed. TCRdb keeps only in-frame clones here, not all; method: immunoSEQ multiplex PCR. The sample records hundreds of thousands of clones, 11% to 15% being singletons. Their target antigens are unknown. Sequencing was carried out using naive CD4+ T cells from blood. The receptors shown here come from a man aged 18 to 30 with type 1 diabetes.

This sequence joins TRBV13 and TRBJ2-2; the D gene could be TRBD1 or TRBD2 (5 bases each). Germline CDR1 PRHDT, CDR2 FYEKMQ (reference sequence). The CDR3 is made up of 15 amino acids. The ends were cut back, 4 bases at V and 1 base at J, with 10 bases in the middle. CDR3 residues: CASSWTGRNTGELFF. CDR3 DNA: TGTGCCAGCAGCTGGACGGGGCGGAACACCGGGGAGCTGTTTTTT.

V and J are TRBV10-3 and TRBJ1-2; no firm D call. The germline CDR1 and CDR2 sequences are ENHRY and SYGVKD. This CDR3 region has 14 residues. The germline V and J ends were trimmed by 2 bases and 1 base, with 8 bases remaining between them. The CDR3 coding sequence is TGTGCCATCAGTGAGGGGGAATTTAACTATGGCTACACCTTC. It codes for CAISEGEFNYGYTF.

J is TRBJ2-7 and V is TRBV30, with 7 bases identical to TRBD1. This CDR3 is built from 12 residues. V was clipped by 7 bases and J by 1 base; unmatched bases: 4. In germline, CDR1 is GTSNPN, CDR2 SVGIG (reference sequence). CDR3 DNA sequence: TGTGCCTTGCAGGGGGTATCCTACGAGCAGTACTTC. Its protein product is CALQGVSYEQYF.

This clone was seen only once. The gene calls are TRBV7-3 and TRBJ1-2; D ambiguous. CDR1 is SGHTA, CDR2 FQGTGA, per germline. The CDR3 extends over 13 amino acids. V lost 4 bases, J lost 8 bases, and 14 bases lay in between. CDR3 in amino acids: CASSSPSERGYTF. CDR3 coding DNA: TGTGCCAGCAGCTCCCCGAGTGAGCGGGGCTACACCTTC.

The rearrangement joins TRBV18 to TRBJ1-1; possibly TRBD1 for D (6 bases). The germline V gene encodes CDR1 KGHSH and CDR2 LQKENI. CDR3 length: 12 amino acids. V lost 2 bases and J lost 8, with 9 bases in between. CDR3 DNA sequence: TGTGCCAGCTCACCAGGGGGGCTAGAAGCTTTCTTT. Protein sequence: CASSPGGLEAFF.